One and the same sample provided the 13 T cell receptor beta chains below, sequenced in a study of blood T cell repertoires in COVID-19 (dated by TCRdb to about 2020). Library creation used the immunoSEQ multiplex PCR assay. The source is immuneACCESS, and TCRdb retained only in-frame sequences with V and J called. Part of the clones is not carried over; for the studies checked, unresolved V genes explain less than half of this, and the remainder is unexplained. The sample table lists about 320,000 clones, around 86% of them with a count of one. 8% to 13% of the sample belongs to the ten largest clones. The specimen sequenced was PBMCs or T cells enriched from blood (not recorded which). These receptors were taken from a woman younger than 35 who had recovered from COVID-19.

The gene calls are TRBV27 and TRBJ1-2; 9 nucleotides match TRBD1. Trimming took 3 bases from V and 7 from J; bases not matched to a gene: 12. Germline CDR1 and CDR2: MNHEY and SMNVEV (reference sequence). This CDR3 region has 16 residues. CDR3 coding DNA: TGTGCCAGCAGTTTTTACCCGGACAGGGGTTTGGGTGGCTACACCTTC. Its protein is CASSFYPDRGLGGYTF.

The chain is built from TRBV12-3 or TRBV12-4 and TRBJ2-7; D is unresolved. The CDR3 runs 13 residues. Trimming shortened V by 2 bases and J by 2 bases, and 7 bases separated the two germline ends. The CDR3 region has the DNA TGTGCCAGCAGTTTAAACAGAGCCTACGAGCAGTACTTC. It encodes CASSLNRAYEQYF.

Written as DNA, the CDR3 is TGTGCCAGCAGTGCCCAAGTAGGACTAGCGGGCCAAGAGACCCAGTACTTC. Translating gives CASSAQVGLAGQETQYF. This chain uses TRBV6-1 with TRBJ2-5, with 11 bases aligning to TRBD2. Trimming at V came to 4 bases and at J to 1 base, leaving 8 bases not matched to a gene. Germline V gene data show CDR1 as MNHNS and CDR2 as SASEGT. The CDR3 loop spans 17 amino acids.

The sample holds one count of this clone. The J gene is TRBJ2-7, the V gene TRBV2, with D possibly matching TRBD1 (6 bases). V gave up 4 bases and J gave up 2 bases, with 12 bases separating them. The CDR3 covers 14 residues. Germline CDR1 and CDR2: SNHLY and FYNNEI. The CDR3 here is CASSGRTVTYEQYF. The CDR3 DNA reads TGTGCCAGCAGTGGTAGGACAGTGACCTACGAGCAGTACTTC.

CDR3 sequence reads: CASRPRQGYQPQHF. CDR3 coding DNA: TGTGCCAGCAGACCAAGACAGGGTTACCAGCCCCAGCATTTT. J is TRBJ1-5 and V is TRBV6-5, with 7 bases that match TRBD1. V shed 6 bases, J shed 7 bases, and the junction held 9 bases outside the gene matches. This CDR3 is built from 14 residues. Germline V CDR1 and CDR2: MNHEY, SVGAGI.

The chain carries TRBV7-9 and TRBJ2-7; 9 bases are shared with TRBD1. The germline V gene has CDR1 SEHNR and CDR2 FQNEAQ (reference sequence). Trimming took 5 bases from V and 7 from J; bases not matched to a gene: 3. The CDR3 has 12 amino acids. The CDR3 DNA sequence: TGTGCCAGCAGCCCTGGGACAGGGGAGCAGTACTTC. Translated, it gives CASSPGTGEQYF.

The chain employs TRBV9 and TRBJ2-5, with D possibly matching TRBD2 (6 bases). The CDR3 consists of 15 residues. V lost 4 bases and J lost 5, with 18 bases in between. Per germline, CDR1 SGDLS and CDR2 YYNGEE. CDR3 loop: CASSPGLSVGETQYF. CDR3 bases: TGTGCCAGCAGCCCGGGACTCTCGGTAGGGGAGACCCAGTACTTC.

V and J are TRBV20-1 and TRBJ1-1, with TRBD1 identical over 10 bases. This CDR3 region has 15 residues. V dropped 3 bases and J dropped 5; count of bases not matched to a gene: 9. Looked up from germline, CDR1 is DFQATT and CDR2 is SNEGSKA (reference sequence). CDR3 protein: CSASYVGTGETEAFF. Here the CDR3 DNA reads TGCAGTGCTAGTTACGTCGGGACAGGGGAAACTGAAGCTTTCTTT.

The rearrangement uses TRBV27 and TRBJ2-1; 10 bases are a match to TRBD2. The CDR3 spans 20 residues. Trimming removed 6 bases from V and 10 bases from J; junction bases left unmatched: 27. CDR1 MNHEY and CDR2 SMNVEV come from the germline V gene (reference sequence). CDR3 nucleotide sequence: TGTGCCAGCAGCCTGGGAAGGAGCGGGGGGGGCGACTCTTGGTATAGGGAGCAGTTCTTC. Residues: CASSLGRSGGGDSWYREQFF.

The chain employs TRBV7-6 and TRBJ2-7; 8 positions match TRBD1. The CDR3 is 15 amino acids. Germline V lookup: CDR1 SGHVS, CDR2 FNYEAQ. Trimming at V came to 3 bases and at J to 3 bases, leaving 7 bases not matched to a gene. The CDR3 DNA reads TGTGCCAGCAGCTTGGTTGGACAGGGAGACTACGAGCAGTACTTC. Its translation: CASSLVGQGDYEQYF.

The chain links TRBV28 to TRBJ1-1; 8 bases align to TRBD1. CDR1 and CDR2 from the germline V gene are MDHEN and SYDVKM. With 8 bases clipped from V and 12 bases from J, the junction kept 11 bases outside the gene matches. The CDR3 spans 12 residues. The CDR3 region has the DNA TGTGCCAGCCGTACCGGACAGGGTCGCTCTTTCTTT. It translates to CASRTGQGRSFF.

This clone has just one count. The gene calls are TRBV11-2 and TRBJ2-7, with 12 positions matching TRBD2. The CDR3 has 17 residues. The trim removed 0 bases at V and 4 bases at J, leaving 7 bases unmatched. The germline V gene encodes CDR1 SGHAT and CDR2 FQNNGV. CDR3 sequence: CASSLEGLAGLRYEQYF. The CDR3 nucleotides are TGTGCCAGCAGCTTAGAAGGACTAGCGGGACTTCGGTACGAGCAGTACTTC. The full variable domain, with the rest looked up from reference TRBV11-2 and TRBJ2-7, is EAGVAQSPRYKIIEKRQSVAFWCNPISGHATLYWYQQILGQGPKLLIQFQNNGVVDDSQLPKDRFSAERLKGVDSTLKIQPAKLEDSAVYLCASSLEGLAGLRYEQYFGPGTRLTVT.

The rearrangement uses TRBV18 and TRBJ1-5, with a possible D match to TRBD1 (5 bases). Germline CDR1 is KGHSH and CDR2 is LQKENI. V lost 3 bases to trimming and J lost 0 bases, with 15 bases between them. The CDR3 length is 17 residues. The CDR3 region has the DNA TGTGCCAGCTCACCCCTACCGACAGAGTATAGCAATCAGCCCCAGCATTTT. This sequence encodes CASSPLPTEYSNQPQHF.